A single sample gave rise to the 2 T cell receptor beta chains below, sequenced in a study of blood T cells in healthy people across ages. Using a J-beta primer mix together with a sample-barcoded 5' primer, a second PCR was run for roughly 6 to 11 cycles. TCRdb redid the calling of the 5' RACE reads with MiXCR, one entry per CDR3 protein. The data contain 550,000 to 800,000 distinct CDR3 sequences, 32% of them seen just once; the ten biggest clones take up less than 20%. The source material was blood. These receptor sequences come from a woman of 80 years or more in good health.

This clonotype was observed a handful of times. The chain carries TRBV6-2 or TRBV6-3 and TRBJ2-1, with a possible D match to TRBD2 (5 bases). This CDR3 has 14 amino acids. V was pared by 7 bases and J by 0 bases, with 10 bases between. Germline CDR1 and CDR2: MNHEY and SVGEGT. CDR3 amino acids: CASKVTSSYNEQFF. The CDR3 bases are TGTGCCAGCAAGGTCACTAGCTCCTACAATGAGCAGTTCTTC.

Details on this clonotype: This may be a read error: a much more frequent sequence differs by one nucleotide. V gene TRBV5-1 combines with J gene TRBJ2-1; a weak D match, TRBD1 (7 bases). CDR1 is SGHRS, CDR2 YFSETQ, per germline. The CDR3 runs to 14 residues. With 4 bases removed from V and 5 bases from J, the gap between germline ends came to 13 bases. CDR3 nucleotides: TGCGCCAGCAGCATGCGGGACAGAGACAATGAGCAGTTCTTC. Translation: CASSMRDRDNEQFF.